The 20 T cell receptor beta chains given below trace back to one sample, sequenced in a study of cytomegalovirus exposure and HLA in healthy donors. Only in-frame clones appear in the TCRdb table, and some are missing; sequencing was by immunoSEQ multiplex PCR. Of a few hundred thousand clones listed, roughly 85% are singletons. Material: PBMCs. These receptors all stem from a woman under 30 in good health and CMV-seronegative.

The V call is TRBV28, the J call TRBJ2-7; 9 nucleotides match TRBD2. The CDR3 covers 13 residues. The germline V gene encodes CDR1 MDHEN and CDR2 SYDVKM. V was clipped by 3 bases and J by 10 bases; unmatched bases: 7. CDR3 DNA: TGTGCCAGCAGTTTTTTGACTAGCGGAAAACAGTACTTC. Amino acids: CASSFLTSGKQYF.

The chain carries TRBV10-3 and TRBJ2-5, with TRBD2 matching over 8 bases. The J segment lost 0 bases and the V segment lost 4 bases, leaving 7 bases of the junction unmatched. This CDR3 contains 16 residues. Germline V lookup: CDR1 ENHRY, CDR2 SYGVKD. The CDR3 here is CAISGATAGDQETQYF. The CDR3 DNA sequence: TGTGCCATCAGTGGGGCTACAGCGGGAGACCAAGAGACCCAGTACTTC.

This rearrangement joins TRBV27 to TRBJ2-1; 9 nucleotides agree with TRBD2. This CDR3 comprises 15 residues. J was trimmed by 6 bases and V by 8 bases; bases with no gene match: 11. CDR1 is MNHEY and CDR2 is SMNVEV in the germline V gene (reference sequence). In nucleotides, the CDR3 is TGTGCCAGCCTTCTGGTTTGGGGACTAGCCAATGAGCAGTTCTTC. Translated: CASLLVWGLANEQFF.

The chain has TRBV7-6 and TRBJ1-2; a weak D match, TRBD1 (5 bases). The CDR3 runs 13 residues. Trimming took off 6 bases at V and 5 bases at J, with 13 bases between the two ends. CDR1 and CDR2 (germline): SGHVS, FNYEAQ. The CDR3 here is CASSDGHGYGYTF. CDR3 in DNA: TGTGCCAGCAGTGACGGACACGGATATGGCTACACCTTC.

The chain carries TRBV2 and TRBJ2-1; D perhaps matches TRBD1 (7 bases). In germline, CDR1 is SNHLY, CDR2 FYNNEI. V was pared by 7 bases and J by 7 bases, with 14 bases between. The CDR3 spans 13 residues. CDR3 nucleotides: TGTGCCAGCATACAGGGGAGGTTGAATGAGCAGTTCTTC. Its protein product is CASIQGRLNEQFF.

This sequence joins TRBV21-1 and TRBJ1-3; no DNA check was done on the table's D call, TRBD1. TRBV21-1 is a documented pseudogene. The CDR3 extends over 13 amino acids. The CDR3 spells CASRGRAGNTIYF. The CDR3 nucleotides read TGTGCCAGCAGGGGCAGGGCTGGAAACACCATATATTTT.

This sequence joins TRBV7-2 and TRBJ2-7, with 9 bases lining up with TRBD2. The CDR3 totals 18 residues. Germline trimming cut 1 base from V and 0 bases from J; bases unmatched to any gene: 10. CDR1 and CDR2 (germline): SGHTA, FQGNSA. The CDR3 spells CASSLEGRASGASYEQYF. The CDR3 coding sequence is TGTGCCAGCAGCTTAGAAGGTCGGGCTAGCGGGGCCTCCTACGAGCAGTACTTC.

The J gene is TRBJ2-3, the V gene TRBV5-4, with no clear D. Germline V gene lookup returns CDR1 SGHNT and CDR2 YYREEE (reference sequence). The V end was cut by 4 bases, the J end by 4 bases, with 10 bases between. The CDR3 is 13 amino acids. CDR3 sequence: CASSLGEADTQYF. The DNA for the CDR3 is TGTGCCAGCAGCCTGGGCGAGGCAGATACGCAGTATTTT.

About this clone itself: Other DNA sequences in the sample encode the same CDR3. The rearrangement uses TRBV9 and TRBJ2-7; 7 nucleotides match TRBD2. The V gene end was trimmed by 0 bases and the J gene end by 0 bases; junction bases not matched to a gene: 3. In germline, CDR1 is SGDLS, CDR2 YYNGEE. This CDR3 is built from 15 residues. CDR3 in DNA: TGTGCCAGCAGCGTAGGCGGGGGTGGCTCCTACGAGCAGTACTTC. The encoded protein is CASSVGGGGSYEQYF.

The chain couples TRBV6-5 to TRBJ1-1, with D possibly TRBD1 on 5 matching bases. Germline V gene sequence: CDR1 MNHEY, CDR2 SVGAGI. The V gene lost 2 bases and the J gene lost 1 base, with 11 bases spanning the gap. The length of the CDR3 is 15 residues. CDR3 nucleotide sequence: TGTGCCAGCAGTTACAAAGGGGTACCGAACACTGAAGCTTTCTTT. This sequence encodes CASSYKGVPNTEAFF.

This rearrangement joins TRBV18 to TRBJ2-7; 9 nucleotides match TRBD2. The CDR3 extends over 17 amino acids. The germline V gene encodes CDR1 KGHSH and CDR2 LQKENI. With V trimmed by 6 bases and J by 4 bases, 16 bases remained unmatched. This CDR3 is CASSTSLAGNGRYEQYF. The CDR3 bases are TGTGCCAGCTCTACATCCCTAGCGGGAAATGGGAGATACGAGCAGTACTTC.

The chain's CDR3 is CASSVLTGTGPNEQYF. DNA of the CDR3: TGTGCCAGCAGCGTACTTACCGGGACAGGTCCAAACGAGCAGTACTTC. This chain connects TRBV13 to TRBJ2-7; 8 positions match TRBD1. The CDR3 has 16 amino acids. The germline V gene encodes CDR1 PRHDT and CDR2 FYEKMQ (reference sequence). V lost 5 bases and J lost 5; bases outside the gene matches: 14.

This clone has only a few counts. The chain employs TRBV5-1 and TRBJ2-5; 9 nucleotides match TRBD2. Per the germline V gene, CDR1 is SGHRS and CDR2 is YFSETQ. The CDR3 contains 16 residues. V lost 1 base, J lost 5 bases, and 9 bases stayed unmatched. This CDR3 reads CASSLFVAGEGETQYF. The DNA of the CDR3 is TGCGCCAGCAGCTTGTTTGTAGCGGGAGAGGGGGAGACCCAGTACTTC.

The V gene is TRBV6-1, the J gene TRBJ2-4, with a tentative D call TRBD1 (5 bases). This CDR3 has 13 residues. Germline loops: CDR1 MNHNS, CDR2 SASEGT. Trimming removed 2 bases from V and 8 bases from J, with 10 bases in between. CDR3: CASSERRAHIQYF. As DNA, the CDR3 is TGTGCCAGCAGTGAACGCAGGGCGCACATTCAGTACTTC.

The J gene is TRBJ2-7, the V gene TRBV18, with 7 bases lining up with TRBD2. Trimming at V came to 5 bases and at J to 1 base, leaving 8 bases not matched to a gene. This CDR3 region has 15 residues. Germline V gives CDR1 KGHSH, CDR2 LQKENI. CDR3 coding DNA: TGTGCCAGCTCAGAACTAGCGCGTAGGTCCTACGAGCAGTACTTC. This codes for CASSELARRSYEQYF.

The CDR3 DNA reads as TGTGCCACGAGCGGGAGGCTATACAATGAGCAGTTCTTC. Residues: CATSGRLYNEQFF. The rearrangement uses TRBV6-5 and TRBJ2-1, with 9 nucleotides matching TRBD2. The CDR3 is made up of 13 amino acids. V shed 10 bases, J shed 4 bases, and the junction held 5 bases outside the gene matches. In germline, CDR1 is MNHEY, CDR2 SVGAGI.

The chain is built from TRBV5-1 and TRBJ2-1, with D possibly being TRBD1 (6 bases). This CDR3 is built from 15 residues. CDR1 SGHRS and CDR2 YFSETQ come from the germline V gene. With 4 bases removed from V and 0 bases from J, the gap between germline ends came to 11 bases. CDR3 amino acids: CASSPQGSSYNEQFF. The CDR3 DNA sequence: TGCGCCAGCAGCCCTCAGGGGAGCTCCTACAATGAGCAGTTCTTC.

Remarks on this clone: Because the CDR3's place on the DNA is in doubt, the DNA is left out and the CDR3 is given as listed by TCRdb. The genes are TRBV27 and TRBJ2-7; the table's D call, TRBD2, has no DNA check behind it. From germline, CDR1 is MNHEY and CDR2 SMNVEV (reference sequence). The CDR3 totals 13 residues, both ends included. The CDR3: CASSTSGSLEQYF.

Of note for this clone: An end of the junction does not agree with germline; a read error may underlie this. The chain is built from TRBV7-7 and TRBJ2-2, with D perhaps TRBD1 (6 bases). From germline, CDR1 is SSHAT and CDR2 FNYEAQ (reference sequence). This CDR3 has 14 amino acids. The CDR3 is CASSQGQTTGELFF. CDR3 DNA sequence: TGTGCTAGCAGCCAAGGACAGACTACCGGGGAGCTGTTTTTT.

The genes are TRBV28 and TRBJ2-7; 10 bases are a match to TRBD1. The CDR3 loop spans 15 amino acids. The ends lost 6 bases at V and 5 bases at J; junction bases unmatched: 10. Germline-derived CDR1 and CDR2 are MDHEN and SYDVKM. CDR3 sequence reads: CASSPSGTGADEQYF. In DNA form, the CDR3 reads TGTGCCAGCAGCCCTTCCGGGACAGGGGCGGACGAGCAGTACTTC.